This T cell receptor beta chain emerged from a study of shared clonotypes between healthy human individuals. For the study at large: Three men and a couple of women, aged 18 to 49, were donors.

Sorted-subset replicate PCR reactions contained around 220 ng DNA, corresponding to tens of thousands of T cell genomes. Under the authors' procedure: Quality scores were absent from the junction-only immunoSEQ sequences, so filtering differed. This table comes from immunoSEQ multiplex PCR, and its TCRdb copy is limited to in-frame clones, with some not included. The DNA was the basis for D and trimming; V, J and clone size are from that table. The sample consists of fewer than 2.5 million clones, 93% of them appearing once. Germline-derived CDR1 and CDR2 are LNHDA and SQIVND (reference sequence). With 0 bases removed from V and 6 bases from J, the gap between germline ends came to 8 bases. The CDR3 has 14 residues.

The chain combines TRBV19 with TRBJ2-2; D remains unclear. This receptor was taken from a man between 18 and 29 years old in good health. Some clones in this sample may be carry-over from other donors' samples. Sequenced input: naive CD4+ T cells from PBMCs. Subset here: CD45RA+ positively selected. As DNA, the CDR3 is TGTGCCAGTAGTATAGATGCTGGGTCCGGGGAGCTGTTTTTT. This sequence encodes CASSIDAGSGELFF.